These 9 T cell receptor beta chains were all obtained from the same sample, sequenced in a study of T-cell reconstitution after alpha-beta-depleted transplantation in children. A TCRbeta library incorporating unique molecular identifiers was prepared. From the PCR reads, TCRdb called clonotypes with MiXCR, one entry per CDR3 protein. Among about 250,000 distinct CDR3 sequences listed, more than 20% were seen once. The material sequenced was PBMCs, mostly from graft donor cells, taken 360 days after TCRalphabeta/CD19-depleted stem cell transplant. Every receptor here comes from a female patient aged 2-9 years who had a stem cell transplant for congenital amegakaryocytic thrombocytopenia, so the T cells may come from the graft donor.

This sequence joins TRBV28 and TRBJ2-5, with D tentatively TRBD1 (6 bases). The germline CDR1 and CDR2 sequences are MDHEN and SYDVKM. This CDR3 has 12 residues. Trimming removed 7 bases at V and 4 bases at J, with 10 bases between. CDR3 nucleotide sequence: TGTGCCAGCAATCAGGGGATAGAGACCCAGTACTTC. This codes for CASNQGIETQYF.

This clonotype occurred once. J is TRBJ2-1 and V is TRBV9; 7 bases map to TRBD2. The CDR3 length is 15 residues. Per the germline V gene, CDR1 is SGDLS and CDR2 is YYNGEE. Losses at the gene ends were 3 bases for V and 2 bases for J; bases not matched to a gene: 5. The CDR3 region has the DNA TGTGCCAGCAGCGCGAGCGGGAATGCCTACAATGAGCAGTTCTTC. This codes for CASSASGNAYNEQFF.

The chain is built from TRBV12-3 or TRBV12-4 and TRBJ1-6; D may be TRBD1 (5 bases). CDR3 length equals 17 residues. The V end was cut by 11 bases, the J end by 0 bases, with 20 bases between. CDR3 loop: CAVAGAHSSSYNSPLHF. The DNA for the CDR3 is TGTGCCGTTGCTGGGGCGCATTCGAGCTCCTATAATTCACCCCTCCACTTT.

The rearrangement links TRBV12-3 or TRBV12-4 to TRBJ1-6; D gene unclear. The V gene lost 3 bases and the J gene lost 10 bases, with 13 bases spanning the gap. CDR3 length: 14 amino acids. The CDR3 here is CASSFGVFKSPLHF. In DNA, the CDR3 is TGTGCCAGCAGTTTCGGGGTTTTTAAGTCACCCCTCCACTTT.

This clonotype was counted a few times. The chain combines TRBV12-3 or TRBV12-4 with TRBJ1-6; tentative D call: TRBD1 (6 bases). V was shortened by 5 bases and J by 8 bases, with 13 bases between the two germline ends. The CDR3 is 14 amino acids. Here the CDR3 reads CASSPGAPDSPLHF. The CDR3 region has the DNA TGTGCCAGCAGTCCGGGGGCGCCTGATTCACCCCTCCACTTT.

The chain is built from TRBV29-1 and TRBJ2-7, with D maybe TRBD2 (6 bases). CDR3 length equals 15 residues. V lost 0 bases, J lost 1 base, and 13 bases lay in between. Germline CDR1 SQVTM, CDR2 ANQGSEA. The CDR3 loop is CSVEDMVGTSYEQYF. The CDR3 nucleotides are TGCAGCGTTGAAGATATGGTAGGGACTTCCTACGAGCAGTACTTC.

The table lists this clonotype with a count of one. The chain uses TRBV5-4 and TRBJ2-1; TRBD2 agrees at 8 bases. Germline assignment: CDR1 SGHNT and CDR2 YYREEE (reference sequence). The CDR3 is 15 amino acids. With 4 bases clipped from V and 4 bases from J, the junction kept 7 bases outside the gene matches. CDR3 sequence: CASSIGRGGYNEQFF. The CDR3 bases are TGTGCCAGCAGCATTGGCCGGGGGGGGTACAATGAGCAGTTCTTC.

This clonotype showed up just a few times. V usage is TRBV10-3 and J usage is TRBJ2-5, with TRBD1 matching 8 bases. CDR1 and CDR2 (germline): ENHRY, SYGVKD. The CDR3 is made up of 16 amino acids. V shed 3 bases, J shed 1 base, and the junction held 7 bases outside the gene matches. CDR3 nucleotide sequence: TGTGCCATCAGTGAATCACAGGGGGGTTTCCAAGAGACCCAGTACTTC. It is translated as CAISESQGGFQETQYF.

The chain links TRBV27 to TRBJ2-3; D is possibly TRBD1 (6 bases). The CDR3 extends over 14 amino acids. V lost 6 bases to trimming and J lost 2 bases, with 12 bases between them. Germline V gene lookup returns CDR1 MNHEY and CDR2 SMNVEV (reference sequence). This CDR3 is CASSLRDTTDTQYF. CDR3 DNA: TGTGCCAGCAGCCTACGGGACACCACAGATACGCAGTATTTT.